Given below is one TCR beta chain in context. CDR1 and CDR2 from the germline V gene are MDHEN and SYDVKM. The V end lost 5 bases, the J end lost 3 bases, and 13 bases lay between the germline ends. The CDR3 runs to 14 residues. The record originates from a study of blood T cell repertoires in COVID-19. The wider study: COVID-19 samples from acute and convalescent phases originated in the United States, Italy and Spain. The analysed material was cDNA or gDNA that came from T cells, B-cell-depleted T cells, or PBMCs.

Methods used by the authors: Scientists estimated how many nucleated cells there were by amplifying reference gene primers. Sequenced by immunoSEQ multiplex PCR; TCRdb stores in-frame clones only, minus some. The D gene and trimming were derived from the DNA, and the V and J assignments and clone size from that table. The sample includes about 49,000 clones, roughly 82% of them seen just once. The sequence was collected from an older woman with acute or convalescent COVID-19. The V gene is TRBV28, the J gene TRBJ1-2; no reliable D call. Sample: peripheral blood. The CDR3 nucleotides read TGTGCCAGCAGTCTCCTGGCAGGCGACTATGGCTACACCTTC. Translating gives CASSLLAGDYGYTF.